A single sample gave rise to the 31 T cell receptor beta chains below, sequenced in a study of blood T cell repertoires in COVID-19. Clones were read by immunoSEQ multiplex PCR, and TCRdb kept only the in-frame ones, dropping some. This repertoire shows fewer than 55,000 clones, just under 90% found once; its top ten account for approximately 8.8%. The sequencing input was peripheral blood. These receptors all come from a man at least 80 years old with active or convalescent COVID-19.

The CDR3 DNA is TGTGCCTGGAGTGTAGGTGCGACTAGCGGGAGGGGGGCGCAGTTCTTC. This sequence encodes CAWSVGATSGRGAQFF. This chain connects TRBV30 to TRBJ2-1; 14 positions agree with TRBD2. The CDR3 consists of 16 residues. Germline V gene lookup returns CDR1 GTSNPN and CDR2 SVGIG (reference sequence). V shed 0 bases, J shed 12 bases, and the junction held 10 bases outside the gene matches. Full variable domain (remainder filled in from reference TRBV30 and TRBJ2-1): SQTIHQWPATLVQPVGSPLSLECTVEGTSNPNLYWYRQAAGRGLQLLFYSVGIGQISSEVPQNLSASRPQDRQFILSSKKLLLSDSGFYLCAWSVGATSGRGAQFFGPGTRLTVL.

The chain employs TRBV15 and TRBJ2-1; maybe TRBD1 (7 bases). Germline lookup yields CDR1 LNHNV and CDR2 YYDKDF (reference sequence). This CDR3 has 20 residues. Trimming shortened V by 0 bases and J by 5 bases, and 26 bases separated the two germline ends. CDR3 coding DNA: TGTGCCACCAGCAGAGATCCGCCAGGGGGGAAAAGGAAACTTAACAATGAGCAGTTCTTC. Translation: CATSRDPPGGKRKLNNEQFF.

V gene TRBV6-5 combines with J gene TRBJ1-5, with D possibly being TRBD1 (6 bases). Germline assignment: CDR1 MNHEY and CDR2 SVGAGI. V gave up 2 bases and J gave up 5 bases, with 13 bases separating them. The CDR3 loop spans 15 amino acids. The DNA of the CDR3 is TGTGCCAGCAGTTACAGCGGGGCAGGGGATCAGCCCCAGCATTTT. This encodes CASSYSGAGDQPQHF.

The chain uses TRBV28 and TRBJ2-5; D possibly corresponds to TRBD2 (5 bases). This CDR3 comprises 14 residues. The V and J ends lost 3 bases and 5 bases respectively, with 13 bases between them. Germline assignment: CDR1 MDHEN and CDR2 SYDVKM. The CDR3 sequence is CASSFRASIETQYF. The CDR3 DNA reads TGTGCCAGCAGTTTTAGGGCTAGCATCGAGACCCAGTACTTC.

This clone appeared a single time. The chain is built from TRBV7-6 and TRBJ2-7; 7 bases are shared with TRBD1. The J segment lost 3 bases and the V segment lost 5 bases, leaving 4 bases of the junction unmatched. The CDR3 extends over 13 amino acids. Germline assignment: CDR1 SGHVS and CDR2 FNYEAQ. The CDR3 reads CASSLGQYYEQYF. Written as DNA, the CDR3 is TGTGCCAGCAGCCTGGGACAGTACTACGAGCAGTACTTC.

The V gene is TRBV20-1, the J gene TRBJ1-2; no clear D. This CDR3 is 15 amino acids long. Trimming left V 3 bases short and J 6 bases short, with 20 bases between. Germline lookup yields CDR1 DFQATT and CDR2 SNEGSKA (reference sequence). Written as DNA, the CDR3 is TGCAGTGCTAGTGTGGCAGAGGAGGGTTTGGATGGCTACACCTTC. Its translation is CSASVAEEGLDGYTF.

The rearrangement links TRBV7-2 to TRBJ2-5, with a weak D call TRBD2 (6 bases). Germline-derived CDR1 and CDR2 are SGHTA and FQGNSA. The CDR3 totals 14 residues. Trimming cost V 5 bases and J 3 bases, with 13 bases left between them. In DNA, the CDR3 is TGTGCCAGCAGCGCCGGAGGGTTGAAAGAGACCCAGTACTTC. Amino acids: CASSAGGLKETQYF.

This chain connects TRBV28 to TRBJ1-6, with 7 bases fitting TRBD1. Germline V gene sequence: CDR1 MDHEN, CDR2 SYDVKM. CDR3 length: 17 amino acids. After removal of 6 bases from V and 5 bases from J, the junction contained 13 bases not matched to a gene. The CDR3: CASSKTTPGTDNSPLHF. CDR3 nucleotide sequence: TGTGCCAGCAGCAAAACAACTCCCGGGACAGATAATTCACCCCTCCACTTT.

A remark on this clone: The sample has other DNA sequences that encode this CDR3 too. The V gene is TRBV5-1, the J gene TRBJ2-1; 8 bases map to TRBD2. Germline V gene data show CDR1 as SGHRS and CDR2 as YFSETQ. The CDR3 runs to 12 residues. The V segment lost 0 bases and the J segment 15 bases; nucleotides outside the gene matches: 5. In DNA form, the CDR3 reads TGCGCCAGCAGCTTGGATCGGGGGGGCGCGTTCTTC. It specifies CASSLDRGGAFF.

A single count supports this clone. This chain links TRBV5-4 with TRBJ2-7, with TRBD2 identical over 12 bases. Germline V CDR1 and CDR2: SGHNT, YYREEE (reference sequence). The CDR3 extends over 16 amino acids. V was clipped by 4 bases and J by 11 bases; unmatched bases: 16. CDR3 in amino acids: CASSRDQLAGGGGEYF. In DNA, the CDR3 is TGTGCCAGCAGCCGGGATCAACTAGCGGGAGGTGGCGGGGAGTACTTC. The whole variable domain, remainder taken from reference TRBV5-4 and TRBJ2-7, is ETGVTQSPTHLIKTRGQQVTLRCSSQSGHNTVSWYQQALGQGPQFIFQYYREEENGRGNFPPRFSGLQFPNYSSELNVNALELDDSALYLCASSRDQLAGGGGEYFGPGTRLTVT.

The CDR3 loop reads CASSERQGSLGPYEQYF. The CDR3 coding sequence is TGCGCCAGCAGCGAGAGACAGGGATCCTTAGGCCCCTACGAGCAGTACTTC. V and J are TRBV5-1 and TRBJ2-7; 7 positions match TRBD1. The CDR3 totals 17 residues. Germline CDR1 is SGHRS and CDR2 is YFSETQ. Trimming at V came to 4 bases and at J to 2 bases, leaving 15 bases not matched to a gene.

The chain employs TRBV24-1 and TRBJ1-5; D may be TRBD1 (6 bases). CDR1 KGHDR and CDR2 SFDVKD come from the germline V gene. Trimming shortened V by 4 bases and J by 3 bases, and 9 bases separated the two germline ends. This CDR3 is built from 14 residues. CDR3 bases: TGTGCCACCAGTGAACAGGGCCTCAATCAGCCCCAGCATTTT. Protein: CATSEQGLNQPQHF.

This chain uses TRBV29-1 with TRBJ2-5, with D perhaps TRBD1 (6 bases). The CDR3 length is 13 residues. CDR1 is SQVTM and CDR2 is ANQGSEA in the germline V gene. V lost 4 bases to trimming and J lost 5 bases, with 14 bases between them. The CDR3 bases are TGCAGCGTTGGCGCTGGGGGCCAGGAGACCCAGTACTTC. Residues: CSVGAGGQETQYF.

The rearrangement joins TRBV11-2 to TRBJ2-7, with 10 bases aligning to TRBD1. The ends lost 5 bases at V and 6 bases at J; junction bases unmatched: 10. From germline, CDR1 is SGHAT and CDR2 FQNNGV. The CDR3 is 15 residues long. The CDR3 coding sequence is TGTGCCAGCAGCAGTATCCGGGACAGGGGAGGCGAGCAGTACTTC. It specifies CASSSIRDRGGEQYF.

CDR3 DNA: TGTGCCAGTAGTATGCACTCGGACAGGGGTTACGAGCAGTACTTC. This gives the protein CASSMHSDRGYEQYF. The chain is built from TRBV19 and TRBJ2-7, with 9 bases matching TRBD1. Germline V gene data show CDR1 as LNHDA and CDR2 as SQIVND (reference sequence). The CDR3 has 15 residues. With 3 bases clipped from V and 4 bases from J, the junction kept 7 bases outside the gene matches.

This clone has a single count. The chain combines TRBV7-2 with TRBJ2-2; 8 nucleotides line up with TRBD2. The CDR3 runs to 15 residues. J was trimmed by 6 bases and V by 6 bases; bases with no gene match: 9. CDR1 and CDR2 from the germline V gene are SGHTA and FQGNSA. The DNA of the CDR3 is TGTGCCAGCAGGACTACTAGCGGTGGTTCCGGGGAGCTGTTTTTT. This encodes CASRTTSGGSGELFF.

The rearrangement uses TRBV6-2 or TRBV6-3 and TRBJ2-7; 7 positions match TRBD1. The CDR3 covers 14 residues. Trimming removed 2 bases from V and 5 bases from J; junction bases left unmatched: 6. Germline V gives CDR1 MNHEY, CDR2 SVGEGT. CDR3 DNA: TGTGCCAGCAGTTACCCAGGGGGATCCAACGAGCAGTACTTC. It is translated as CASSYPGGSNEQYF.

The rearrangement uses TRBV6-2 or TRBV6-3 and TRBJ1-6; D perhaps matches TRBD1 (5 bases). CDR1 MNHEY and CDR2 SVGEGT come from the germline V gene. The CDR3 length is 12 residues. V lost 6 bases, J lost 10 bases, and 10 bases lay in between. CDR3 sequence: CASSPRESPLHF. CDR3 in DNA: TGTGCCAGCAGCCCCAGGGAATCACCCCTCCACTTT.

J is TRBJ1-5 and V is TRBV24-1; 7 bases align to TRBD1. The ends lost 2 bases at V and 1 base at J; junction bases unmatched: 13. Germline lookup yields CDR1 KGHDR and CDR2 SFDVKD. This CDR3 region has 19 residues. This CDR3 is CATSDSSTGYSGSNQPQHF. CDR3 coding DNA: TGTGCCACCAGTGATTCCTCGACAGGGTACTCGGGAAGCAATCAGCCCCAGCATTTT.

The rearrangement links TRBV7-3 to TRBJ1-2; a possible D gene is TRBD1 (5 bases). The V gene's germline CDR1 is SGHTA and CDR2 FQGTGA. CDR3 length: 15 residues. V gave up 2 bases and J gave up 8 bases, with 18 bases separating them. In DNA form, the CDR3 reads TGTGCCAGCAGCTTACAGGGTACCCCTGCGGGGGGCTACACCTTC. This sequence encodes CASSLQGTPAGGYTF.

This chain uses TRBV19 with TRBJ1-5; 9 positions agree with TRBD1. With V trimmed by 5 bases and J by 5 bases, 4 bases remained unmatched. There are 14 residues in the CDR3. CDR1 LNHDA and CDR2 SQIVND come from the germline V gene (reference sequence). The CDR3 DNA reads TGTGCCAGTAGTCGAGACAGGGGGGATCAGCCCCAGCATTTT. As protein: CASSRDRGDQPQHF.

The chain joins TRBV19 to TRBJ2-7; TRBD2 is a possible D gene (5 bases). The CDR3 is made up of 14 amino acids. CDR1 LNHDA and CDR2 SQIVND come from the germline V gene (reference sequence). V shed 5 bases and J shed 2 bases, with 13 bases lying between them. CDR3 region: CASSRRLPPYEQYF. CDR3 nucleotides: TGTGCCAGTAGTCGAAGACTACCACCCTACGAGCAGTACTTC.

The V and J genes are TRBV24-1 and TRBJ1-6; unclear D gene. Trimming removed 9 bases at V and 9 bases at J, with 8 bases between. CDR1 and CDR2 (germline): KGHDR, SFDVKD. The CDR3 sequence is 11 residues long. The CDR3 loop reads CATEPGSPLHF. CDR3 nucleotide sequence: TGTGCCACCGAGCCAGGTTCACCCCTCCACTTT.

This chain connects TRBV5-4 to TRBJ1-2; TRBD1 matches at 7 bases. This CDR3 is built from 15 residues. Germline CDR1 and CDR2: SGHNT and YYREEE (reference sequence). With V trimmed by 5 bases and J by 1 base, 8 bases remained unmatched. CDR3 DNA: TGTGCCAGCAGTCTTGGGACAGCAGTTAACTATGGCTACACCTTC. This encodes CASSLGTAVNYGYTF.

The chain couples TRBV27 to TRBJ2-1; 7 positions agree with TRBD2. Looked up from germline, CDR1 is MNHEY and CDR2 is SMNVEV (reference sequence). The length of the CDR3 is 15 residues. V was clipped by 5 bases and J by 5 bases; unmatched bases: 9. In nucleotides, the CDR3 is TGTGCCAGCAGTCTAACTAGCGAGAGACACAATGAGCAGTTCTTC. Translating gives CASSLTSERHNEQFF.

This clone was observed once. V and J are TRBV3-1 (or the pseudogene TRBV3-2) and TRBJ1-4; D is unresolved. The CDR3 has 13 residues. The V and J ends lost 0 bases and 4 bases respectively, with 3 bases between them. Germline V gene data show CDR1 as LGHDT and CDR2 as YNNKEL (reference sequence). The CDR3 protein is CASSQDHNEKLFF. Written as DNA, the CDR3 is TGTGCCAGCAGCCAAGATCATAATGAAAAACTGTTTTTT.

This clone was seen only once. This chain connects TRBV9 to TRBJ2-3; D unresolved. From germline, CDR1 is SGDLS and CDR2 YYNGEE. Trimming left V 4 bases short and J 2 bases short, with 2 bases between. The CDR3 loop spans 11 amino acids. The CDR3 sequence is CASSHTDTQYF. For the CDR3, the DNA is TGTGCCAGCAGCCACACAGATACGCAGTATTTT. The complete variable domain, with remaining parts taken from reference TRBV9 and TRBJ2-3, reads DSGVTQTPKHLITATGQRVTLRCSPRSGDLSVYWYQQSLDQGLQFLIQYYNGEERAKGNILERFSAQQFPDLHSELNLSSLELGDSALYFCASSHTDTQYFGPGTRLTVL.

This chain joins TRBV11-2 and TRBJ2-7; 10 bases map to TRBD1. Germline CDR1 SGHAT, CDR2 FQNNGV. CDR3 length equals 16 residues. Germline trimming cut 6 bases from V and 7 bases from J; bases unmatched to any gene: 15. CDR3 amino acids: CASRPFQDRGTDEQYF. The CDR3 DNA is TGTGCCAGCAGACCCTTCCAGGACAGGGGGACCGATGAGCAGTACTTC.

The chain is built from TRBV4-1 and TRBJ2-2, with 11 bases fitting TRBD1. V lost 5 bases to trimming and J lost 7 bases; unmatched junction nucleotides: 9. CDR3 size: 16 residues. In germline, CDR1 is MGHRA, CDR2 YSYEKL. CDR3 sequence reads: CASSVRGQGAGGELFF. The CDR3 DNA reads TGCGCCAGCAGCGTACGTGGACAGGGGGCAGGCGGGGAGCTGTTTTTT.

The genes are TRBV7-2 and TRBJ1-1; no reliable D call. Germline-derived CDR1 and CDR2 are SGHTA and FQGNSA. The CDR3 contains 13 residues. Trimming left V 3 bases short and J 2 bases short, with 7 bases between. Here the CDR3 DNA reads TGTGCCAGCAGCTTCAGAGGAAACACTGAAGCTTTCTTT. Translated: CASSFRGNTEAFF.

V and J are TRBV7-9 and TRBJ2-7; possibly TRBD1 for D (6 bases). CDR1 is SEHNR, CDR2 FQNEAQ, per germline (reference sequence). This CDR3 spans 12 amino acids. V dropped 5 bases and J dropped 5 bases, with 10 bases sitting between them. CDR3 residues: CASSDYRDEQYF. The CDR3 DNA reads TGTGCCAGCAGCGATTACAGGGACGAGCAGTACTTC.